These 22 T cell receptor beta chains came from one sample sequenced in a study of blood T cell repertoires in COVID-19. The method was immunoSEQ multiplex PCR; TCRdb's version includes in-frame clones alone and lacks a portion of them. The data hold a few hundred thousand clones, with about nine tenths observed a single time. Sequences were obtained from peripheral blood. Receptors originate from a woman between 45 and 65 years old with COVID-19, enrolled during active disease.

CDR3: CASSLQGKFDEQYF. CDR3 coding DNA: TGTGCCAGCAGTCTACAGGGAAAGTTCGACGAGCAGTACTTC. This chain uses TRBV6-5 with TRBJ2-7; TRBD1 might be the D (6 bases). From germline, CDR1 is MNHEY and CDR2 SVGAGI. This CDR3 comprises 14 residues. V was cut by 5 bases and J by 5 bases, with 16 bases left in between.

To note about this clone: At the DNA level, this CDR3 is encoded by other sequences in the same sample as well. J is TRBJ2-7 and V is TRBV5-1; 10 bases align to TRBD2. The CDR3 runs 13 residues. V shed 3 bases and J 3 bases; nucleotides not matched to a gene: 0. From germline, CDR1 is SGHRS and CDR2 YFSETQ. CDR3 DNA sequence: TGCGCCAGCAGCTGGACTAGCGGCTACGAGCAGTACTTC. This translates into CASSWTSGYEQYF.

This clone was recorded once. The rearrangement joins TRBV5-6 to TRBJ2-7; 7 nucleotides align to TRBD2. The CDR3 sequence is 15 residues long. The germline V gene encodes CDR1 SGHDT and CDR2 YYEEEE. J was trimmed by 6 bases and V by 4 bases; bases with no gene match: 13. Here the CDR3 reads CASSRRTIAGVEQYF. The CDR3 DNA reads as TGTGCCAGCAGCCGTCGAACGATTGCGGGAGTCGAGCAGTACTTC.

The V call is TRBV6-4, the J call TRBJ2-4; D is possibly TRBD1 (6 bases). Germline V lookup: CDR1 MRHNA, CDR2 SNTAGT. This CDR3 is built from 16 residues. Trimming left V 4 bases short and J 0 bases short, with 13 bases between. The CDR3 region is CASSGGQPLAKNIQYF. In DNA, the CDR3 is TGTGCCAGCAGTGGAGGACAGCCATTAGCCAAAAACATTCAGTACTTC.

This rearrangement joins TRBV11-3 to TRBJ2-1, with 8 positions matching TRBD2. The CDR3 runs to 16 residues. V dropped 0 bases and J dropped 2; count of bases not matched to a gene: 3. The germline CDR1 and CDR2 sequences are SGHNT and YENEEA. The CDR3 sequence is CASSLDIGRAYNEQFF. In DNA form, the CDR3 reads TGTGCCAGCAGCTTAGATATCGGGAGGGCCTACAATGAGCAGTTCTTC.

V gene TRBV27 combines with J gene TRBJ1-2; D gene ambiguous. This CDR3 is 14 amino acids long. With 6 bases removed from V and 0 bases from J, the gap between germline ends came to 11 bases. CDR1 and CDR2 from the germline V gene are MNHEY and SMNVEV (reference sequence). The CDR3, as DNA: TGTGCCAGCAGCCTGCGGGAGGCTAACTATGGCTACACCTTC. This translates into CASSLREANYGYTF.

The V call is TRBV19, the J call TRBJ2-7, with 8 bases matching TRBD1. Germline loops: CDR1 LNHDA, CDR2 SQIVND (reference sequence). The CDR3 sequence is 15 residues long. With 5 bases clipped from V and 0 bases from J, the junction kept 6 bases outside the gene matches. CDR3 nucleotides: TGTGCCAGTAGTGTTGGACAGGGCATCTCCTACGAGCAGTACTTC. It translates to CASSVGQGISYEQYF.

The chain couples TRBV6-1 to TRBJ2-6; 7 nucleotides line up with TRBD1. The CDR3 loop spans 19 amino acids. Germline-derived CDR1 and CDR2 are MNHNS and SASEGT. The J segment lost 0 bases and the V segment lost 4 bases, leaving 12 bases of the junction unmatched. The CDR3 protein is CASSVPPGQKLSGANVLTF. The CDR3 bases are TGTGCCAGCAGTGTTCCCCCGGGACAGAAACTCTCTGGGGCCAACGTCCTGACTTTC.

This sequence joins TRBV4-1 and TRBJ1-2; D might be TRBD1 (5 bases). CDR3 size: 15 residues. The germline gives CDR1 MGHRA, CDR2 YSYEKL. Trimming removed 4 bases from V and 0 bases from J, with 12 bases in between. The CDR3 DNA sequence: TGCGCCAGCAGCCTCTATTCGGGGGCTAACTATGGCTACACCTTC. Its translation is CASSLYSGANYGYTF.

V is TRBV11-2 and J is TRBJ2-3; TRBD2 aligns across 10 bases. This CDR3 has 14 amino acids. Germline V gene lookup returns CDR1 SGHAT and CDR2 FQNNGV. J lost 5 bases, V lost 3 bases, and 2 bases had no gene match. The CDR3 nucleotides read TGTGCCAGCAGCTTCAGACTAGCGGGAGATACGCAGTATTTT. Translated: CASSFRLAGDTQYF.

The chain joins TRBV3-1 (or the pseudogene TRBV3-2) to TRBJ2-7; perhaps TRBD1 as D (6 bases). Trimming removed 1 base at V and 3 bases at J, with 10 bases between. Germline CDR1 is LGHDT and CDR2 is YNNKEL (reference sequence). The CDR3 extends over 14 amino acids. The CDR3 loop reads CASSQGQVYYEQYF. In nucleotides, the CDR3 is TGTGCCAGCAGCCAAGGACAGGTCTACTACGAGCAGTACTTC.

V is TRBV5-1 and J is TRBJ1-6; 8 nucleotides align to TRBD1. Germline trimming cut 0 bases from V and 10 bases from J; bases unmatched to any gene: 9. This CDR3 is built from 16 residues. Germline lookup yields CDR1 SGHRS and CDR2 YFSETQ. CDR3 in amino acids: CASSLASGGVWSPLHF. The CDR3 DNA reads as TGCGCCAGCAGCTTGGCCTCAGGGGGCGTATGGTCACCCCTCCACTTT.

This chain uses TRBV12-3 or TRBV12-4 with TRBJ1-1; TRBD1 matches at 8 bases. Germline trimming cut 10 bases from V and 4 bases from J; bases unmatched to any gene: 8. This CDR3 comprises 13 residues. CDR3 amino acids: CAINDRGLTEAFF. In DNA, the CDR3 is TGTGCCATCAACGACAGGGGACTCACTGAAGCTTTCTTT.

The gene calls are TRBV3-1 (or the pseudogene TRBV3-2) and TRBJ2-1; D remains ambiguous. The length of the CDR3 is 11 residues. Germline CDR1 and CDR2: LGHDT and YNNKEL (reference sequence). The germline V and J ends were trimmed by 6 bases and 12 bases, with 12 bases remaining between them. The CDR3 reads CASSFNEWQFF. The CDR3 bases are TGTGCCAGCAGTTTCAATGAGTGGCAGTTCTTC.

The chain combines TRBV5-4 with TRBJ2-2; 9 bases match TRBD1. Losses at the gene ends were 4 bases for V and 1 base for J; bases not matched to a gene: 5. In germline, CDR1 is SGHNT, CDR2 YYREEE (reference sequence). The CDR3 is 16 residues long. CDR3 bases: TGTGCCAGCAGCCCAGGGGGACAGGGGAACACCGGGGAGCTGTTTTTT. It is translated as CASSPGGQGNTGELFF.

This rearrangement joins TRBV30 to TRBJ1-5; 8 nucleotides agree with TRBD1. The CDR3 contains 12 residues. Germline assignment: CDR1 GTSNPN and CDR2 SVGIG (reference sequence). Trimming took 3 bases from V and 9 from J; bases not matched to a gene: 4. CDR3 protein: CAWSQGAWPQHF. The CDR3 nucleotides read TGTGCCTGGAGCCAGGGGGCTTGGCCCCAGCATTTT.

This chain joins TRBV5-8 and TRBJ1-5; D perhaps matches TRBD1 (6 bases). This CDR3 region has 15 residues. Deletions cut 3 bases from V and 1 base from J, with 11 bases between. The germline V gene encodes CDR1 SGHTS and CDR2 YDEGEE. CDR3: CASSSSGTSNQPQHF. The CDR3 nucleotides read TGTGCCAGCAGCTCTAGCGGGACAAGCAATCAGCCCCAGCATTTT.

The chain uses TRBV3-1 (or the pseudogene TRBV3-2) and TRBJ1-1; D is unresolved. CDR3 length equals 14 residues. Germline V gene lookup returns CDR1 LGHDT and CDR2 YNNKEL (reference sequence). The ends were cut back, 4 bases at V and 3 bases at J, with 12 bases in the middle. Here the CDR3 DNA reads TGTGCCAGCAGCCCTACTCGTACGCACACTGAAGCTTTCTTT. Translating gives CASSPTRTHTEAFF.

V usage is TRBV27 and J usage is TRBJ2-6; D gene unclear. CDR1 and CDR2 (germline): MNHEY, SMNVEV (reference sequence). V was pared by 5 bases and J by 0 bases, with 8 bases between. The CDR3 contains 15 residues. This chain's CDR3 is CASSPMRSGANVLTF. As DNA, the CDR3 is TGTGCCAGCAGTCCGATGCGCTCTGGGGCCAACGTCCTGACTTTC. Based on the CDR3 plus reference TRBV27 and TRBJ2-6, the full variable domain is EAQVTQNPRYLITVTGKKLTVTCSQNMNHEYMSWYRQDPGLGLRQIYYSMNVEVTDKGDVPEGYKVSRKEKRNFPLILESPSPNQTSLYFCASSPMRSGANVLTFGAGSRLTVL.

In this sample, this clone turned up a few times. V gene TRBV19 combines with J gene TRBJ2-2; the D gene is possibly TRBD2 (6 bases). Trimming took off 8 bases at V and 1 base at J, with 14 bases between the two ends. This CDR3 is 15 amino acids long. CDR1 and CDR2 (germline): LNHDA, SQIVND (reference sequence). This CDR3 is CASGGDRVNTGELFF. DNA for the CDR3: TGTGCCAGTGGAGGGGATCGGGTGAACACCGGGGAGCTGTTTTTT.

The chain combines TRBV7-2 with TRBJ2-2; D may be TRBD1 (6 bases). V lost 3 bases and J 1 base, leaving 9 bases between the germline ends. CDR3 size: 15 residues. Germline V gene sequence: CDR1 SGHTA, CDR2 FQGNSA. The DNA for the CDR3 is TGTGCCAGCAGCTTTGGACAGAGGAACACCGGGGAGCTGTTTTTT. This sequence encodes CASSFGQRNTGELFF. Using reference TRBV7-2 and TRBJ2-2 for the parts outside the CDR3, the full variable domain is GAGVSQSPSNKVTEKGKDVELRCDPISGHTALYWYRQSLGQGLEFLIYFQGNSAPDKSGLPSDRFSAERTGGSVSTLTIQRTQQEDSAVYLCASSFGQRNTGELFFGEGSRLTVL.

The chain links TRBV7-9 to TRBJ2-5, with 9 bases that match TRBD2. V lost 8 bases and J lost 0; bases outside the gene matches: 7. This CDR3 is built from 15 residues. Germline V gene data show CDR1 as SEHNR and CDR2 as FQNEAQ (reference sequence). This CDR3 is CASGRTSGYQETQYF. CDR3 bases: TGTGCCAGCGGAAGAACTAGCGGGTACCAAGAGACCCAGTACTTC.